This TCR beta chain is drawn from a study of cytomegalovirus exposure and HLA in healthy donors. The study's findings and limits: 150 or so TCR beta chains were listed as cytomegalovirus-associated.

PCR used 60 Vbeta primers and 13 Jbeta primers. Using immunoSEQ multiplex PCR, the repertoire was profiled, and TCRdb retains in-frame clones only, with some absent. Of under 150,000 clones listed, 84% are singletons. For this clone: The antigen is unknown.

The sample was PBMCs. This clonotype was sampled from a boy under 10 years old in good health and CMV-seronegative.

As DNA, the CDR3 is TGCAGCGTTTCTAGCGGGAGGGCTGATGAGCAGTTCTTC. It translates to CSVSSGRADEQFF. V usage is TRBV29-1 and J usage is TRBJ2-1; 12 nucleotides match TRBD2. The CDR3 is made up of 13 amino acids. CDR1 is SQVTM and CDR2 is ANQGSEA in the germline V gene. The trim removed 5 bases at V and 8 bases at J, leaving 4 bases unmatched.